This T cell receptor (beta chain) was sequenced in a study of T cell responses to AZD1222 COVID-19 vaccine. This CDR3 is built from 16 residues. Germline V gene lookup returns CDR1 LNHNV and CDR2 YYDKDF (reference sequence). The trim removed 0 bases at V and 1 base at J, leaving 5 bases unmatched. Measured with immunoSEQ multiplex PCR; TCRdb has only the in-frame clones, and not every one. The sample lists around 140,000 clones, 70% to 90% occurring once. The sequences come from peripheral blood, collected 28 days after the second AZD1222 dose. This receptor was taken from an adult who received the AZD1222 COVID-19 vaccine. The genes are TRBV15 and TRBJ2-7; 8 bases agree with TRBD1. The chain's CDR3 is CATSRDRDRRSYEQYF. In DNA, the CDR3 is TGTGCCACCAGCAGAGATCGGGACAGGCGTTCCTACGAGCAGTACTTC.